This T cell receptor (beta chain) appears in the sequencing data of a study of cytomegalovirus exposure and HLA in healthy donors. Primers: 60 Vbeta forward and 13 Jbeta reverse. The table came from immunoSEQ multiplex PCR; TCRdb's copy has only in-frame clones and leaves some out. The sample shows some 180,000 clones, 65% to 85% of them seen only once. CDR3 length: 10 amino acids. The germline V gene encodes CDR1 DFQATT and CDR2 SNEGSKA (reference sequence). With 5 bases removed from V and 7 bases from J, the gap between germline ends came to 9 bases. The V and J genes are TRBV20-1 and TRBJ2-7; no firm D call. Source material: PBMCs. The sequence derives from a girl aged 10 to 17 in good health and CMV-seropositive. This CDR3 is CSAGAYEQYF. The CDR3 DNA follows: TGCAGTGCTGGAGCGTATGAGCAGTACTTC.